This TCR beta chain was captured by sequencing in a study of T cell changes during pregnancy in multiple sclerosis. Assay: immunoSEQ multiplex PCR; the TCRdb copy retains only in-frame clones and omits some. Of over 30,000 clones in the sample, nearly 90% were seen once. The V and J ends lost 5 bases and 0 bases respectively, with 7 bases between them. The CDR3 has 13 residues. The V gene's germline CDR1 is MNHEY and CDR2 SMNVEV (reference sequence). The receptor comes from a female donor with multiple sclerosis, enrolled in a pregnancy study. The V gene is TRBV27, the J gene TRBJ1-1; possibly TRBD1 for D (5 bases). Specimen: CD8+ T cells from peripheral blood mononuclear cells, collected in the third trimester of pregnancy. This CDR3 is CASSPGLNTEAFF. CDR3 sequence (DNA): TGTGCCAGCAGTCCAGGGCTGAACACTGAAGCTTTCTTT.